The 30 T cell receptor beta chains below were found in one sample sequenced in a study of Graves' ophthalmopathy and Graves' hyperthyroidism. RNA transcripts yielded amplified TCR beta CDR3 regions. HTBI primers served in a first-round RT-PCR, which a second-round multiplex PCR followed. TCRdb used MiXCR to reprocess the multiplex PCR reads, holding one entry per CDR3 protein. The sample has hundreds of thousands of distinct CDR3 sequences, 22% seen once. Sequencing was performed on peripheral blood. These receptor sequences come from a woman under 30 with stable Graves' hyperthyroidism. Some clones in this sample may be carry-over from other donors' samples.

This clonotype was found many times. CDR3 nucleotide sequence: TGCAGTGCTTTGGCCCTGGGACAGGTGACGTGGGGGCCCCAGCATTTT. This gives the protein CSALALGQVTWGPQHF. The rearrangement joins TRBV20-1 to TRBJ1-5; 8 nucleotides agree with TRBD1. The CDR3 has 16 residues. Germline lookup yields CDR1 DFQATT and CDR2 SNEGSKA (reference sequence). J gave up 9 bases and V 5 bases, and 18 bases lay outside the gene matches.

V usage is TRBV11-2 and J usage is TRBJ1-1; weak D call: TRBD1 (5 bases). Germline lookup yields CDR1 SGHAT and CDR2 FQNNGV. This CDR3 region has 16 residues. V was shortened by 5 bases and J by 4 bases, with 20 bases between the two germline ends. The CDR3 loop is CASSTPSRARGTEAFF. In DNA, the CDR3 is TGTGCCAGCAGCACTCCCTCCAGGGCAAGGGGCACTGAAGCTTTCTTT.

This clonotype was seen many times. The genes are TRBV7-2 and TRBJ2-7, with TRBD1 matching over 9 bases. V lost 5 bases, J lost 5 bases, and 10 bases stayed unmatched. The CDR3 sequence is 15 residues long. Germline assignment: CDR1 SGHTA and CDR2 FQGNSA. DNA of the CDR3: TGTGCCAGCAGCGTAAGCGGGACAGGGATGAACGAGCAGTACTTC. Protein sequence: CASSVSGTGMNEQYF.

This clonotype showed up just a few times. The chain uses TRBV7-2 and TRBJ2-7; 7 nucleotides align to TRBD1. The CDR3 has 14 residues. Germline CDR1 is SGHTA and CDR2 is FQGNSA. Trimming took 5 bases from V and 2 from J; bases not matched to a gene: 6. The CDR3 here is CASSNRQGPYEQYF. In nucleotides, the CDR3 is TGTGCCAGCAGCAATCGACAGGGCCCCTACGAGCAGTACTTC.

This clonotype was observed a single time. The rearrangement links TRBV12-3 or TRBV12-4 to TRBJ2-7; 9 bases match TRBD1. V trimming: 4 bases; J trimming: 7 bases; junction bases outside the gene matches: 8. This CDR3 spans 14 amino acids. The CDR3 sequence: CASSSRGQGWEQYF. CDR3 coding DNA: TGTGCCAGCAGTTCCAGGGGACAGGGTTGGGAGCAGTACTTC.

The V gene is TRBV28, the J gene TRBJ2-7; D is undetermined. V lost 4 bases, J lost 4 bases, and 8 bases lay in between. The V gene's germline CDR1 is MDHEN and CDR2 SYDVKM. The CDR3 covers 12 residues. The CDR3 is CASSSPEYEQYF. CDR3 bases: TGTGCCAGCAGTTCTCCAGAGTACGAGCAGTACTTC.

This clonotype was observed a few times. Here the CDR3 reads CASSLKGGSNQETQYF. The CDR3 coding sequence is TGTGCCAGCAGCTTAAAGGGCGGCAGTAACCAAGAGACCCAGTACTTC. This chain joins TRBV7-2 and TRBJ2-5; D ambiguous. CDR1 is SGHTA and CDR2 is FQGNSA in the germline V gene. The CDR3 length is 16 residues. V lost 2 bases and J lost 0, with 13 bases in between. Supplemented by reference TRBV7-2 and TRBJ2-5, the full variable domain reads GAGVSQSPSNKVTEKGKDVELRCDPISGHTALYWYRQSLGQGLEFLIYFQGNSAPDKSGLPSDRFSAERTGGSVSTLTIQRTQQEDSAVYLCASSLKGGSNQETQYFGPGTRLLVL.

This clonotype was seen ten or more times. The rearrangement uses TRBV28 and TRBJ2-1; 8 nucleotides align to TRBD2. Looked up from germline, CDR1 is MDHEN and CDR2 is SYDVKM. The CDR3 sequence is 14 residues long. With V trimmed by 4 bases and J by 5 bases, 4 bases remained unmatched. The CDR3 here is CASSSTSVNNEQFF. The CDR3 bases are TGTGCCAGCAGTTCGACTAGCGTGAACAATGAGCAGTTCTTC.

The chain recombines TRBV11-2 with TRBJ1-1; D not resolved. The V gene's germline CDR1 is SGHAT and CDR2 FQNNGV. The CDR3 extends over 13 amino acids. V was clipped by 5 bases and J by 1 base, with 8 bases between them. In DNA, the CDR3 is TGTGCCAGCAGCCGAAAGACGAACACTGAAGCTTTCTTT. Translating it yields CASSRKTNTEAFF.

This clonotype was seen ten or more times. The chain couples TRBV2 to TRBJ2-2; the D is unclear. Germline V lookup: CDR1 SNHLY, CDR2 FYNNEI. Between the trimmed V and J ends, which lost 7 bases and 5 bases, there was a span of 14 bases. The CDR3 has 14 amino acids. The CDR3 coding sequence is TGTGCCAGCACAGGTGACCTGGGGACCGGGGAGCTGTTTTTT. Residues: CASTGDLGTGELFF.

This clonotype was counted at least ten times. V and J are TRBV5-1 and TRBJ2-2; no definite D call. The CDR3 contains 13 residues. Germline CDR1 and CDR2: SGHRS and YFSETQ. Trimming cost V 4 bases and J 6 bases, with 10 bases left between them. The CDR3 nucleotides are TGCGCCAGCAGCACCTGGTTGGCCGGGGAGCTGTTTTTT. Amino acids: CASSTWLAGELFF.

This clonotype was counted ten times or more. This chain connects TRBV29-1 to TRBJ1-3, with 8 bases identical to TRBD1. CDR1 is SQVTM and CDR2 is ANQGSEA in the germline V gene. This CDR3 is 16 amino acids long. Losses at the gene ends were 2 bases for V and 0 bases for J; bases not matched to a gene: 6. Written as DNA, the CDR3 is TGCAGCGTTGAACTTGGGACAGGAGTCTCTGGAAACACCATATATTTT. Protein product: CSVELGTGVSGNTIYF. The full variable domain, rest sourced from reference TRBV29-1 and TRBJ1-3, is SAVISQKPSRDICQRGTSLTIQCQVDSQVTMMFWYRQQPGQSLTLIATANQGSEATYESGFVIDKFPISRPNLTFSTLTVSNMSPEDSSIYLCSVELGTGVSGNTIYFGEGSWLTVV.

This chain joins TRBV28 and TRBJ2-7; TRBD2 matches at 12 bases. Trimming cost V 4 bases and J 4 bases; bases outside gene matches: 5. The CDR3 contains 15 residues. Germline CDR1 MDHEN, CDR2 SYDVKM. The DNA for the CDR3 is TGTGCCAGCAGTTACGGACTAGCGGGAAATTACGAGCAGTACTTC. Protein product: CASSYGLAGNYEQYF.

This clonotype was recorded at least ten times. J is TRBJ2-5 and V is TRBV13; maybe TRBD1 (5 bases). Trimming shortened V by 5 bases and J by 5 bases, and 15 bases separated the two germline ends. The CDR3 extends over 14 amino acids. Germline-derived CDR1 and CDR2 are PRHDT and FYEKMQ (reference sequence). The DNA of the CDR3 is TGTGCCAGCAGCCCAAGTACATCAGGGGAGACCCAGTACTTC. It is translated as CASSPSTSGETQYF.

This clonotype was seen only a few times. The rearrangement links TRBV19 to TRBJ1-2; D may be TRBD1 (5 bases). Germline V gives CDR1 LNHDA, CDR2 SQIVND (reference sequence). Trimming left V 10 bases short and J 0 bases short, with 18 bases between. The CDR3 runs to 15 residues. The CDR3 DNA reads as TGTGCCACCGGGTCGACGGGGACGGCTAACTATGGCTACACCTTC. The encoded protein is CATGSTGTANYGYTF.

This clonotype was observed many times. The J gene is TRBJ2-2, the V gene TRBV28; possibly TRBD1 for D (6 bases). The CDR3 has 17 residues. Germline V gene sequence: CDR1 MDHEN, CDR2 SYDVKM. Trimming removed 5 bases at V and 1 base at J, with 17 bases between. Here the CDR3 DNA reads TGTGCCAGCAGTCCCCCCCCCGACAGGATGAACACCGGGGAGCTGTTTTTT. Its protein is CASSPPPDRMNTGELFF.

This clonotype turned up a few times. The gene calls are TRBV3-1 and TRBJ1-1; D is unclear. The germline V gene encodes CDR1 LGHDT and CDR2 YNNKEL (reference sequence). The CDR3 spans 14 residues. The ends were cut back, 2 bases at V and 1 base at J, with 8 bases in the middle. The CDR3 coding sequence is TGTGCCAGCAGCCAACGGTACTCGAACACTGAAGCTTTCTTT. This encodes CASSQRYSNTEAFF.

The V call is TRBV12-3 or TRBV12-4, the J call TRBJ1-2; 12 bases line up with TRBD1. This CDR3 is 15 amino acids long. V lost 6 bases to trimming and J lost 7 bases; unmatched junction nucleotides: 9. CDR3 protein: CASSPQGTGGTGYTF. The CDR3 region has the DNA TGTGCCAGCAGCCCACAGGGGACAGGGGGCACTGGCTACACCTTC.

As concerns this clonotype: A much larger clone is a single base away; this may be a read error. No conserved phenylalanine or tryptophan ends this CDR3, so it is likely a read error. The V and J genes are TRBV4-2 and TRBJ1-1, with D uncertain. Trimming cost V 1 base and J 4 bases, with 13 bases left between them. The CDR3 is made up of 15 amino acids. CDR1 and CDR2 from the germline V gene are LGHNA and YNFKEQ. The CDR3 DNA reads TGTGCCAGCAGCCAAGGGCGGGGTAGCACCACTGAAGCTTTCTAT. Its translation: CASSQGRGSTTEAFY.

The chain uses TRBV29-1 and TRBJ1-2; possibly TRBD1 for D (5 bases). Germline V CDR1 and CDR2: SQVTM, ANQGSEA. The CDR3 covers 11 residues. V was pared by 4 bases and J by 5 bases, with 8 bases between. The chain's CDR3 is CSVGTGYGYTF. The CDR3 DNA is TGCAGCGTTGGTACAGGTTATGGCTACACCTTC.

The V gene is TRBV19, the J gene TRBJ2-7; TRBD2 agrees at 12 bases. CDR1 LNHDA and CDR2 SQIVND come from the germline V gene (reference sequence). The CDR3 has 17 residues. V was clipped by 4 bases and J by 3 bases; unmatched bases: 10. CDR3 nucleotides: TGTGCCAGTAGTACGCCGGCTAGCGGGAGGGCCGGCTACGAGCAGTACTTC. Its translation: CASSTPASGRAGYEQYF.

The chain links TRBV18 to TRBJ2-2; D ambiguous. The germline V gene encodes CDR1 KGHSH and CDR2 LQKENI. The CDR3 is made up of 15 amino acids. The V end lost 6 bases, the J end lost 1 base, and 12 bases lay between the germline ends. CDR3 residues: CASSPPLVNTGELFF. CDR3 bases: TGTGCCAGCTCCCCTCCTCTAGTGAACACCGGGGAGCTGTTTTTT.

This chain joins TRBV20-1 and TRBJ1-5, with 10 bases that match TRBD1. The V gene's germline CDR1 is DFQATT and CDR2 SNEGSKA (reference sequence). The CDR3 has 14 residues. V trimming: 5 bases; J trimming: 5 bases; junction bases outside the gene matches: 6. The CDR3 reads CSALTGGGDQPQHF. The CDR3 DNA sequence: TGCAGTGCTTTGACAGGGGGCGGCGATCAGCCCCAGCATTTT.

This clonotype was seen only once. The genes are TRBV28 and TRBJ1-5; 7 bases match TRBD1. CDR3 size: 14 residues. Germline lookup yields CDR1 MDHEN and CDR2 SYDVKM. The trim removed 6 bases at V and 4 bases at J, leaving 6 bases unmatched. CDR3 nucleotide sequence: TGTGCCAGCAGCCAAGGACAGGTTAATCAGCCCCAGCATTTT. Translating it yields CASSQGQVNQPQHF. The full variable domain, rest sourced from reference TRBV28 and TRBJ1-5, is DVKVTQSSRYLVKRTGEKVFLECVQDMDHENMFWYRQDPGLGLRLIYFSYDVKMKEKGDIPEGYSVSREKKERFSLILESASTNQTSMYLCASSQGQVNQPQHFGDGTRLSIL.

The rearrangement links TRBV18 to TRBJ1-5; D gene unclear. Germline V gene lookup returns CDR1 KGHSH and CDR2 LQKENI. The CDR3 is made up of 13 amino acids. The V and J ends lost 4 bases and 3 bases respectively, with 7 bases between them. CDR3 region: CASSRSVNQPQHF. The CDR3 DNA follows: TGTGCCAGCTCACGCAGCGTCAATCAGCCCCAGCATTTT.

This clonotype was observed a few times. This sequence joins TRBV6-2 or TRBV6-3 and TRBJ1-6; D is unresolved. The CDR3 loop spans 14 amino acids. The germline V and J ends were trimmed by 2 bases and 5 bases, with 7 bases remaining between them. Germline CDR1 is MNHEY and CDR2 is SVGEGT. The CDR3, as DNA: TGTGCCAGCAGTTACCCCCGGGATAATTCACCCCTCCACTTT. Translating it yields CASSYPRDNSPLHF.

The table lists this clonotype with many counts. The CDR3 coding sequence is TGCAGTGCTACCGGGACAGGCAACGAGCAGTACTTC. Translating gives CSATGTGNEQYF. The chain employs TRBV20-1 and TRBJ2-7; 8 bases align to TRBD1. Trimming cost V 4 bases and J 5 bases; bases outside gene matches: 4. Germline values: CDR1 DFQATT, CDR2 SNEGSKA (reference sequence). This CDR3 is built from 12 residues.

This clonotype came up many times. The chain couples TRBV4-3 to TRBJ1-2, with D possibly TRBD1 on 5 matching bases. This CDR3 has 15 residues. V lost 4 bases, J lost 2 bases, and 14 bases lay in between. Per the germline V gene, CDR1 is LGHNA and CDR2 is YSLEER. CDR3: CASSPEGRGNYGYTF. The CDR3 nucleotides read TGCGCCAGCAGCCCGGAGGGGAGAGGCAACTATGGCTACACCTTC.

This clonotype showed up many times. This chain links TRBV29-1 with TRBJ1-1; the D gene is possibly TRBD1 (5 bases). The CDR3 has 12 amino acids. The germline V and J ends were trimmed by 7 bases and 3 bases, with 12 bases remaining between them. CDR1 and CDR2 from the germline V gene are SQVTM and ANQGSEA. As DNA, the CDR3 is TGCAGCGGTGTTTTGGGGGACACTGAAGCTTTCTTT. This sequence encodes CSGVLGDTEAFF.

There are many counts of this clonotype. The V call is TRBV6-1, the J call TRBJ1-5; D perhaps matches TRBD1 (5 bases). V was shortened by 4 bases and J by 3 bases, with 16 bases between the two germline ends. CDR1 is MNHNS and CDR2 is SASEGT in the germline V gene. There are 16 residues in the CDR3. CDR3 amino acids: CASSGYGTALNQPQHF. The CDR3 bases are TGTGCCAGCAGTGGGTACGGGACCGCCCTCAATCAGCCCCAGCATTTT.